This entry is about one TCR beta chain. The data are from a study of blood T cell repertoires in COVID-19. Looking at the study overall: The study drew acute and convalescent COVID-19 samples from the United States, Italy and Spain.

Only in-frame clones appear in the TCRdb table, and some are missing; sequencing was by immunoSEQ multiplex PCR. The data hold roughly 100,000 clones, with 80% to 85% observed a single time. Germline CDR1 reads KGHSH; CDR2 reads LQKENI. This CDR3 has 17 amino acids. V was pared by 2 bases and J by 3 bases, with 19 bases between. The rearrangement links TRBV18 to TRBJ2-5; D might be TRBD1 (7 bases). Input material: peripheral blood. This sequence originates from a man aged 65 to 79 with active or convalescent COVID-19. The CDR3 sequence: CASSPFGGGGGKETQYF. The DNA of the CDR3 is TGTGCCAGCTCACCATTTGGAGGGGGCGGTGGAAAAGAGACCCAGTACTTC.